These 20 T cell receptor beta chains were all obtained from the same sample, sequenced in a study of blood T cell repertoires in COVID-19 (dated by TCRdb to about 2020). The library was built by means of the immunoSEQ multiplex PCR assay. As stored in TCRdb, this immuneACCESS dataset retains in-frame rearrangements with V and J assigned. A fraction of the clones does not appear; measured against another copy, unresolved V genes explain less than half of the discrepancy, and the remainder lacks a known reason. The sample yields roughly 500,000 clones; 88% were counted once. The leading ten clones occupy over 1.5% of the sample. The sequenced material came from PBMCs or T cells enriched from blood (not recorded which). The receptors shown here come from a woman in her thirties or forties who had recovered from COVID-19.

The chain joins TRBV19 to TRBJ1-1, with no clear D. This CDR3 has 14 amino acids. V shed 3 bases and J shed 10 bases, with 18 bases lying between them. Germline V gene sequence: CDR1 LNHDA, CDR2 SQIVND (reference sequence). The CDR3 DNA is TGTGCCAGTAGTATTCCATCAGAAGCGCTAGGAGCTTTCTTT. Its protein is CASSIPSEALGAFF.

Notes on this clone: The same CDR3 also results from other DNA sequences found in this sample. The J gene is TRBJ1-1, the V gene TRBV19, with TRBD1 as a possible D gene (6 bases). The V gene's germline CDR1 is LNHDA and CDR2 SQIVND (reference sequence). The length of the CDR3 is 13 residues. V was trimmed by 6 bases and J by 1 base, leaving 9 bases between them. CDR3 protein: CASRTGPNTEAFF. CDR3 bases: TGTGCCAGTAGGACAGGCCCGAACACTGAAGCTTTCTTT.

The chain joins TRBV4-1 to TRBJ2-6; a possible D gene is TRBD1 (5 bases). This CDR3 spans 18 amino acids. V lost 1 base and J 0 bases, leaving 13 bases between the germline ends. CDR1 is MGHRA and CDR2 is YSYEKL in the germline V gene. CDR3 residues: CASSQGAGQPSGANVLTF. CDR3 DNA: TGCGCCAGCAGCCAAGGGGCAGGACAACCCTCTGGGGCCAACGTCCTGACTTTC.

The V and J genes are TRBV13 and TRBJ1-1, with D hard to call. This CDR3 region has 11 residues. V shed 5 bases and J shed 5 bases, with 6 bases lying between them. The germline V gene encodes CDR1 PRHDT and CDR2 FYEKMQ (reference sequence). The CDR3 reads CASSPSTEAFF. In DNA form, the CDR3 reads TGTGCCAGCAGCCCCAGTACTGAAGCTTTCTTT.

This clone has a single count. V gene TRBV25-1 combines with J gene TRBJ1-2; 9 bases are a match to TRBD1. Germline V CDR1 and CDR2: MGHDK, SYGVNS. V was clipped by 6 bases and J by 8 bases; unmatched bases: 10. The CDR3 has 14 residues. The CDR3 region has the DNA TGTGCCAGCAGCGCCCCCGGACAGGGGTTCGGCTACACCTTC. Residues: CASSAPGQGFGYTF.

The rearrangement links TRBV30 to TRBJ2-7; 8 bases match TRBD2. V dropped 5 bases and J dropped 2; count of bases not matched to a gene: 5. In germline, CDR1 is GTSNPN, CDR2 SVGIG (reference sequence). The CDR3 consists of 13 residues. The CDR3 sequence is CAWSLAGAYEQYF. CDR3 coding DNA: TGTGCCTGGTCGCTAGCGGGTGCCTACGAGCAGTACTTC. Combining the CDR3 with reference TRBV30 and TRBJ2-7 gives the whole variable domain SQTIHQWPATLVQPVGSPLSLECTVEGTSNPNLYWYRQAAGRGLQLLFYSVGIGQISSEVPQNLSASRPQDRQFILSSKKLLLSDSGFYLCAWSLAGAYEQYFGPGTRLTVT.

Notes on this clone: This CDR3 is also generated by other DNA sequences in the sample. The rearrangement links TRBV4-3 to TRBJ1-2, with 8 bases aligning to TRBD1. V lost 4 bases, J lost 4 bases, and 14 bases stayed unmatched. CDR3 length: 17 amino acids. Per the germline V gene, CDR1 is LGHNA and CDR2 is YSLEER. The CDR3 is CASSPERAGGEGYGYTF. DNA for the CDR3: TGCGCCAGCAGCCCCGAGAGGGCAGGGGGCGAGGGCTATGGCTACACCTTC.

The J gene is TRBJ2-6, the V gene TRBV4-1; D unresolved. V was pared by 3 bases and J by 1 base, with 16 bases between. Germline V CDR1 and CDR2: MGHRA, YSYEKL. This CDR3 comprises 18 residues. CDR3 nucleotides: TGCGCCAGCAGCCATCCCCGTACATCAGTTTCTGGGGCCAACGTCCTGACTTTC. This gives the protein CASSHPRTSVSGANVLTF.

This clone occurred a few times. This rearrangement joins TRBV3-1 (or the pseudogene TRBV3-2) to TRBJ1-4; perhaps TRBD1 as D (6 bases). CDR1 is LGHDT, CDR2 YNNKEL, per germline (reference sequence). V lost 0 bases and J 1 base, leaving 12 bases between the germline ends. The CDR3 covers 17 residues. This CDR3 reads CASSQEPRTVTNEKLFF. CDR3 DNA: TGTGCCAGCAGCCAAGAACCACGGACAGTAACTAATGAAAAACTGTTTTTT.

This rearrangement joins TRBV3-1 (or the pseudogene TRBV3-2) to TRBJ2-3, with TRBD2 matching over 11 bases. V shed 5 bases and J 0 bases; nucleotides not matched to a gene: 13. CDR3 length equals 19 residues. CDR1 LGHDT and CDR2 YNNKEL come from the germline V gene (reference sequence). CDR3 protein: CASSLRTSGFGSSTDTQYF. Here the CDR3 DNA reads TGTGCCAGCAGCTTACGGACTAGCGGGTTCGGTTCGAGCACAGATACGCAGTATTTT.

The CDR3 coding sequence is TGTGCCAGCAGCGTAGGAGTCCTAAAAGATACGCAGTATTTT. Translating it yields CASSVGVLKDTQYF. The chain combines TRBV9 with TRBJ2-3; D gene unclear. V lost 0 bases and J lost 5, with 10 bases in between. The CDR3 covers 14 residues. Germline-derived CDR1 and CDR2 are SGDLS and YYNGEE.

The chain is built from TRBV5-1 and TRBJ2-5; the D is unclear. The CDR3 totals 14 residues. V gave up 0 bases and J gave up 1 base, with 7 bases separating them. Germline V gene sequence: CDR1 SGHRS, CDR2 YFSETQ. CDR3 DNA sequence: TGCGCCAGCAGCTTGGTTTCTAGCCAAGAGACCCAGTACTTC. Translation: CASSLVSSQETQYF.

The chain joins TRBV4-3 to TRBJ1-4, with D possibly matching TRBD1 (6 bases). Per the germline V gene, CDR1 is LGHNA and CDR2 is YSLEER. Trimming shortened V by 1 base and J by 8 bases, and 11 bases separated the two germline ends. The CDR3 loop spans 14 amino acids. This chain's CDR3 is CASSQAPQGEKLFF. CDR3 nucleotides: TGCGCCAGCAGCCAAGCACCGCAGGGGGAAAAACTGTTTTTT.

The rearrangement uses TRBV13 and TRBJ1-3; TRBD1 matches at 12 bases. This CDR3 region has 17 residues. The V gene's germline CDR1 is PRHDT and CDR2 FYEKMQ (reference sequence). The junction had 10 bases not matched to a gene; V was cut back by 5 bases and J by 5 bases. This chain's CDR3 is CASSQGTGGVKRNTIYF. The CDR3 DNA follows: TGTGCCAGCAGCCAAGGGACAGGGGGCGTTAAGCGAAACACCATATATTTT.

For this clone: This specimen includes other DNA sequences encoding the same CDR3. The J gene is TRBJ1-2, the V gene TRBV6-5; D call uncertain. The V end was cut by 0 bases, the J end by 7 bases, with 9 bases between. Germline values: CDR1 MNHEY, CDR2 SVGAGI. The CDR3 spans 13 residues. CDR3 DNA: TGTGCCAGCAGTTACTCGGAGGGATCTGGCTACACCTTC. Translated: CASSYSEGSGYTF.

The chain recombines TRBV19 with TRBJ2-1; 8 bases are shared with TRBD2. Trimming cost V 7 bases and J 3 bases; bases outside gene matches: 14. From germline, CDR1 is LNHDA and CDR2 SQIVND (reference sequence). This CDR3 spans 17 amino acids. As DNA, the CDR3 is TGTGCCAGTACTCATAGGGGTAGCGGGGCACACTACAATGAGCAGTTCTTC. It encodes CASTHRGSGAHYNEQFF.

The gene calls are TRBV5-1 and TRBJ1-1; a weak D match, TRBD1 (6 bases). The V and J ends lost 4 bases and 6 bases respectively, with 19 bases between them. Germline V gene sequence: CDR1 SGHRS, CDR2 YFSETQ. The CDR3 covers 15 residues. CDR3 nucleotides: TGCGCCAGCAGCCTCGGGGCTTCAGGGGCTGCTGAAGCTTTCTTT. Its translation is CASSLGASGAAEAFF. The variable domain in full, with the rest retrieved from reference TRBV5-1 and TRBJ1-1, is KAGVTQTPRYLIKTRGQQVTLSCSPISGHRSVSWYQQTPGQGLQFLFEYFSETQRNKGNFPGRFSGRQFSNSRSEMNVSTLELGDSALYLCASSLGASGAAEAFFGQGTRLTVV.

This clone came up once. The genes are TRBV10-3 and TRBJ2-6, with 7 bases identical to TRBD1. CDR3 length equals 16 residues. Per germline, CDR1 ENHRY and CDR2 SYGVKD. V shed 7 bases, J shed 1 base, and the junction held 7 bases outside the gene matches. The DNA for the CDR3 is TGTGCCATCAACCGGGACAGTTCGTCTGGGGCCAACGTCCTGACTTTC. Its translation is CAINRDSSSGANVLTF.

V and J are TRBV5-8 and TRBJ2-4; no clear D gene. V was cut by 3 bases and J by 0 bases, with 7 bases left in between. CDR1 is SGHTS and CDR2 is YDEGEE in the germline V gene. This CDR3 has 14 residues. The CDR3 DNA is TGTGCCAGCAGCTATCGGTTAGCCAAAAACATTCAGTACTTC. Amino acids: CASSYRLAKNIQYF.

The rearrangement links TRBV6-1 to TRBJ1-5; D ambiguous. CDR3 length: 16 amino acids. In germline, CDR1 is MNHNS, CDR2 SASEGT. V lost 3 bases to trimming and J lost 0 bases, with 12 bases between them. The CDR3 DNA reads as TGTGCCAGCAGTGATCCCCAGTGGTATAGCAATCAGCCCCAGCATTTT. Translating gives CASSDPQWYSNQPQHF.